The 30 T cell receptor beta chains reported below all come from one sample, sequenced in a study of cytomegalovirus exposure and HLA in healthy donors. Data came from immunoSEQ multiplex PCR; TCRdb stores just in-frame clones and leaves some out. Counted here are about 56,000 clones, over 85% occurring once; the ten biggest clones make up about 1%. Sequences were obtained from PBMCs. The receptors here all came from a man between 18 and 35 years old in good health and CMV-seronegative.

J is TRBJ2-7 and V is TRBV20-1; tentatively, D is TRBD2 (5 bases). The CDR3 length is 11 residues. Germline V lookup: CDR1 DFQATT, CDR2 SNEGSKA (reference sequence). V lost 6 bases, J lost 10 bases, and 16 bases lay in between. As DNA, the CDR3 is TGCAGTGCGGACCGAGCCGGGAACCAGTACTTC. Amino acid sequence: CSADRAGNQYF.

The sample holds one count of this clone. This rearrangement joins TRBV5-7 to TRBJ1-2; D may be TRBD1 (6 bases). TRBV5-7 is an ORF; its function is uncertain. This CDR3 has 16 residues. V lost 5 bases, J lost 4 bases, and 21 bases lay in between. CDR3 DNA sequence: TGTGCCAGCAGTCACTTCCTATTGGGGGCTGGCTATGGCTACACCTTC. Protein product: CASSHFLLGAGYGYTF.

The gene calls are TRBV7-2 and TRBJ2-1; D is possibly TRBD1 (6 bases). From germline, CDR1 is SGHTA and CDR2 FQGNSA. CDR3 length equals 13 residues. The V and J ends lost 2 bases and 11 bases respectively, with 13 bases between them. CDR3 sequence reads: CASSLHLDRQQFF. The CDR3 DNA reads TGTGCCAGCAGCTTACACCTGGACAGACAGCAGTTCTTC.

The V gene is TRBV6-6, the J gene TRBJ2-3; 13 nucleotides match TRBD2. This CDR3 has 16 amino acids. Germline CDR1 reads MNHNY; CDR2 reads SVGAGI (reference sequence). Trimming at V came to 6 bases and at J to 5 bases, leaving 8 bases not matched to a gene. The CDR3 region is CASRPSGLAGVDTQYF. In nucleotides, the CDR3 is TGTGCCAGCAGGCCTTCCGGACTAGCGGGAGTAGATACGCAGTATTTT.

A single count supports this clone. The chain has TRBV9 and TRBJ2-3, with 13 bases fitting TRBD2. The ends lost 5 bases at V and 6 bases at J; junction bases unmatched: 3. The CDR3 consists of 14 residues. Germline V lookup: CDR1 SGDLS, CDR2 YYNGEE. The CDR3 region is CASSGLAGEDTQYF. CDR3 sequence (DNA): TGTGCCAGCAGTGGACTAGCGGGAGAGGATACGCAGTATTTT. Drawing the rest from reference TRBV9 and TRBJ2-3, the complete variable domain is DSGVTQTPKHLITATGQRVTLRCSPRSGDLSVYWYQQSLDQGLQFLIQYYNGEERAKGNILERFSAQQFPDLHSELNLSSLELGDSALYFCASSGLAGEDTQYFGPGTRLTVL.

V gene TRBV10-3 combines with J gene TRBJ2-2, with TRBD1 matching 12 bases. The germline V gene encodes CDR1 ENHRY and CDR2 SYGVKD. V lost 4 bases and J lost 4; bases outside the gene matches: 7. The CDR3 has 17 amino acids. Here the CDR3 DNA reads TGTGCCATCAGTGGGACCGGGACAGGGGGCTCCACCGGGGAGCTGTTTTTT. As protein: CAISGTGTGGSTGELFF.

V and J are TRBV15 and TRBJ2-1; possible D gene TRBD2, 6 bases. The germline CDR1 and CDR2 sequences are LNHNV and YYDKDF (reference sequence). The CDR3 has 15 residues. V lost 0 bases to trimming and J lost 4 bases, with 10 bases between them. CDR3 in amino acids: CATSRDRDFYNEQFF. The CDR3 bases are TGTGCCACCAGCAGAGATCGGGACTTTTACAATGAGCAGTTCTTC.

This sequence joins TRBV7-6 and TRBJ2-4; 8 bases match TRBD2. The ends lost 5 bases at V and 9 bases at J; junction bases unmatched: 3. From germline, CDR1 is SGHVS and CDR2 FNYEAQ. This CDR3 is built from 12 residues. The CDR3 DNA reads as TGTGCCAGCAGCCCCGGGGGGGGCATTCAGTACTTC. It is translated as CASSPGGGIQYF.

The J gene is TRBJ2-2, the V gene TRBV5-1, with TRBD1 matching 8 bases. The CDR3 totals 15 residues. Looked up from germline, CDR1 is SGHRS and CDR2 is YFSETQ. V shed 3 bases and J 5 bases; nucleotides not matched to a gene: 6. In nucleotides, the CDR3 is TGCGCCAGCAGCTCACAGGGGGTTCGAACCGGGGAGCTGTTTTTT. Protein sequence: CASSSQGVRTGELFF.

This clone is a singleton in its sample. The CDR3 DNA reads TGTGCCAGCAGCGCCCTAGCGGGGAATGAGCAGTTCTTC. It specifies CASSALAGNEQFF. The V gene is TRBV9, the J gene TRBJ2-1; 9 nucleotides line up with TRBD2. Trimming removed 3 bases from V and 7 bases from J; junction bases left unmatched: 2. The germline CDR1 and CDR2 sequences are SGDLS and YYNGEE. This CDR3 has 13 amino acids. Full variable domain (missing parts from reference TRBV9 and TRBJ2-1): DSGVTQTPKHLITATGQRVTLRCSPRSGDLSVYWYQQSLDQGLQFLIQYYNGEERAKGNILERFSAQQFPDLHSELNLSSLELGDSALYFCASSALAGNEQFFGPGTRLTVL.

This chain links TRBV19 with TRBJ1-1; TRBD1 is a possible D gene (5 bases). This CDR3 contains 12 residues. Looked up from germline, CDR1 is LNHDA and CDR2 is SQIVND (reference sequence). Trimming took 2 bases from V and 7 from J, leaving 8 bases between them. The CDR3 region has the DNA TGTGCCAGTAGTATAAGGGGATTTGAAGCTTTCTTT. Encoded protein: CASSIRGFEAFF.

The count of this clone is one. The rearrangement links TRBV11-2 to TRBJ1-4, with TRBD1 identical over 9 bases. This CDR3 has 16 residues. The germline V gene encodes CDR1 SGHAT and CDR2 FQNNGV. J was trimmed by 4 bases and V by 1 base; bases with no gene match: 4. CDR3 protein: CASSLGGTGSNEKLFF. The CDR3 nucleotides read TGTGCCAGCAGCTTAGGGGGGACAGGGAGTAATGAAAAACTGTTTTTT.

This CDR3 is CASSLWTGGGNQPQHF. As DNA, the CDR3 is TGTGCCAGCAGTTTATGGACAGGGGGTGGCAATCAGCCCCAGCATTTT. V is TRBV28 and J is TRBJ1-5; 9 nucleotides agree with TRBD1. The length of the CDR3 is 16 residues. Trimming took 0 bases from V and 2 from J; bases not matched to a gene: 2. CDR1 and CDR2 from the germline V gene are MDHEN and SYDVKM.

The rearrangement joins TRBV19 to TRBJ2-7, with no clear D. Per the germline V gene, CDR1 is LNHDA and CDR2 is SQIVND (reference sequence). Deletions cut 6 bases from V and 4 bases from J, with 10 bases between. This CDR3 spans 12 amino acids. CDR3: CASRTQIYEQYF. CDR3 bases: TGTGCCAGTAGGACACAAATTTACGAGCAGTACTTC.

This sequence joins TRBV4-3 and TRBJ2-1; D not resolved. The CDR3 covers 13 residues. Germline CDR1 LGHNA, CDR2 YSLEER. Between the trimmed V and J ends, which lost 1 base and 7 bases, there was a span of 8 bases. CDR3 nucleotide sequence: TGCGCCAGCAGCCAAGGACACCTGAATGAGCAGTTCTTC. This encodes CASSQGHLNEQFF.

V is TRBV5-4 and J is TRBJ2-7, with TRBD1 identical over 7 bases. CDR1 is SGHNT and CDR2 is YYREEE in the germline V gene (reference sequence). The CDR3 contains 13 residues. V dropped 2 bases and J dropped 6; count of bases not matched to a gene: 5. CDR3 bases: TGTGCCAGCAGCTTTATTCAGGGGGTCGAGCAGTACTTC. Translation: CASSFIQGVEQYF.

The chain uses TRBV7-9 and TRBJ2-3, with 7 positions matching TRBD2. CDR1 and CDR2 from the germline V gene are SEHNR and FQNEAQ (reference sequence). V lost 8 bases and J lost 5; bases outside the gene matches: 13. The CDR3 extends over 15 amino acids. The DNA for the CDR3 is TGTGCCAGCGCTTCCACGGCGGGGAGGGGAGATACGCAGTATTTT. Translation gives CASASTAGRGDTQYF.

V is TRBV27 and J is TRBJ2-1; 8 nucleotides line up with TRBD2. This CDR3 contains 14 residues. J was trimmed by 3 bases and V by 8 bases; bases with no gene match: 6. Per the germline V gene, CDR1 is MNHEY and CDR2 is SMNVEV (reference sequence). CDR3 in amino acids: CASGPGLVYNEQFF. The DNA of the CDR3 is TGTGCCAGCGGCCCGGGACTAGTCTACAATGAGCAGTTCTTC.

V gene TRBV2 combines with J gene TRBJ2-7, with TRBD2 identical over 8 bases. The germline gives CDR1 SNHLY, CDR2 FYNNEI. The CDR3 sequence is 15 residues long. V shed 6 bases and J 5 bases; nucleotides not matched to a gene: 12. The CDR3 nucleotides are TGTGCCAGCAGGGGTGGGCTAGCGGGTAGTCACGAGCAGTACTTC. This codes for CASRGGLAGSHEQYF.

The gene calls are TRBV5-4 and TRBJ2-1; TRBD2 aligns across 8 bases. V shed 0 bases, J shed 5 bases, and the junction held 7 bases outside the gene matches. Germline CDR1 is SGHNT and CDR2 is YYREEE (reference sequence). The CDR3 is made up of 16 amino acids. The CDR3 coding sequence is TGTGCCAGCAGCTTGGCCCCGGGGGGGACAAACAATGAGCAGTTCTTC. It codes for CASSLAPGGTNNEQFF.

The chain carries TRBV12-5 and TRBJ2-5; D is ambiguous. The germline V gene has CDR1 LGHNT and CDR2 FRNRAP. The germline V and J ends were trimmed by 7 bases and 2 bases, with 11 bases remaining between them. CDR3 length: 13 amino acids. CDR3 residues: CASAAATQETQYF. In DNA form, the CDR3 reads TGTGCTAGTGCAGCCGCGACACAAGAGACCCAGTACTTC.

This chain's CDR3 is CASSQVAGMNTEAFF. The CDR3 coding sequence is TGCGCCAGCAGCCAAGTTGCAGGGATGAACACTGAAGCTTTCTTT. The J gene is TRBJ1-1, the V gene TRBV4-1; perhaps TRBD1 as D (5 bases). The CDR3 consists of 15 residues. Germline loops: CDR1 MGHRA, CDR2 YSYEKL. Trimming took off 1 base at V and 0 bases at J, with 9 bases between the two ends.

The J gene is TRBJ1-2, the V gene TRBV14; no reliable D call. The V and J ends lost 0 bases and 8 bases respectively, with 10 bases between them. This CDR3 comprises 13 residues. Per germline, CDR1 SGHDN and CDR2 FVKESK. This chain's CDR3 is CASSQDTVGGYTF. The CDR3 DNA is TGTGCCAGCAGCCAAGACACGGTCGGGGGCTACACCTTC.

This chain links TRBV4-2 with TRBJ2-3; 11 bases are shared with TRBD2. Looked up from germline, CDR1 is LGHNA and CDR2 is YNFKEQ. V dropped 1 base and J dropped 4; count of bases not matched to a gene: 1. This CDR3 is 15 amino acids long. The CDR3 bases are TGTGCCAGCAGCCAAGGACTAGCGGGACCAGATACGCAGTATTTT. Its protein product is CASSQGLAGPDTQYF.

The gene calls are TRBV7-2 and TRBJ1-1; D remains ambiguous. Germline lookup yields CDR1 SGHTA and CDR2 FQGNSA. With 2 bases removed from V and 1 base from J, the gap between germline ends came to 14 bases. This CDR3 has 16 amino acids. CDR3 nucleotides: TGTGCCAGCAGCTTATCAGGAGCGGCGGCGAACACTGAAGCTTTCTTT. Its translation is CASSLSGAAANTEAFF.

The count of this clone is one. The J gene is TRBJ2-3, the V gene TRBV5-6; the match to TRBD1 covers 11 bases. With 4 bases clipped from V and 6 bases from J, the junction kept 7 bases outside the gene matches. The CDR3 is made up of 15 amino acids. The germline V gene encodes CDR1 SGHDT and CDR2 YYEEEE. CDR3 region: CASSLTGTGGDTQYF. DNA of the CDR3: TGTGCCAGCAGCCTTACCGGGACAGGGGGGGATACGCAGTATTTT.

J is TRBJ2-1 and V is TRBV5-4; the match to TRBD2 covers 13 bases. Germline CDR1 SGHNT, CDR2 YYREEE (reference sequence). Trimming removed 4 bases from V and 6 bases from J; junction bases left unmatched: 10. The CDR3 has 17 amino acids. The CDR3 sequence: CASSQGTSGTSGNEQFF. The CDR3, as DNA: TGTGCCAGCAGCCAGGGGACTAGCGGGACCTCGGGCAATGAGCAGTTCTTC.

This rearrangement joins TRBV7-2 to TRBJ2-7; the match to TRBD2 covers 9 bases. Germline trimming cut 7 bases from V and 6 bases from J; bases unmatched to any gene: 4. CDR1 is SGHTA and CDR2 is FQGNSA in the germline V gene. This CDR3 has 12 amino acids. In DNA, the CDR3 is TGTGCCAGCACCCCAGCGGGAGGCGAGCAGTACTTC. It specifies CASTPAGGEQYF.

V usage is TRBV20-1 and J usage is TRBJ2-5; D is undetermined. The CDR3 is made up of 11 amino acids. V shed 7 bases and J shed 1 base, with 7 bases lying between them. The germline V gene has CDR1 DFQATT and CDR2 SNEGSKA (reference sequence). The CDR3 protein is CSGSVQETQYF. The CDR3 DNA reads TGCAGTGGCTCGGTCCAAGAGACCCAGTACTTC.

The chain combines TRBV23-1 with TRBJ2-7; D is unclear. TRBV23-1 is an ORF; its function is uncertain. The CDR3 spans 9 residues. V lost 6 bases and J lost 9, with 6 bases in between. The CDR3 nucleotides are TGCGCCAGCAGGAGTTCGCAGTACTTC. Protein: CASRSSQYF.